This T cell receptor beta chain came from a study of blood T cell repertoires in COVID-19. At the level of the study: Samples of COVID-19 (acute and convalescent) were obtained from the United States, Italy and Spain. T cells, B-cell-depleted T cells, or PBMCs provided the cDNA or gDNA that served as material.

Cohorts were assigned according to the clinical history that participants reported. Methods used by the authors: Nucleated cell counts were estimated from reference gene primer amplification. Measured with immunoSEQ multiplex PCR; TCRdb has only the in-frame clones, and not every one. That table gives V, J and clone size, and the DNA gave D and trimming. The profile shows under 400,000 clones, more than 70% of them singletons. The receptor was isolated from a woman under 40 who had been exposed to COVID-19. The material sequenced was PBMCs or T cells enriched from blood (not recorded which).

The CDR3 nucleotides read TGTGCCAGCAGCCAAGATCCCCGACGGACAGGGCGAATGAACACTGAAGCTTTCTTT. Its protein is CASSQDPRRTGRMNTEAFF. The gene calls are TRBV14 and TRBJ1-1, with 8 nucleotides matching TRBD1. Unmatched junction bases numbered 12, after V lost 0 bases and J lost 0 bases. Germline loops: CDR1 SGHDN, CDR2 FVKESK. The CDR3 is 19 residues long.